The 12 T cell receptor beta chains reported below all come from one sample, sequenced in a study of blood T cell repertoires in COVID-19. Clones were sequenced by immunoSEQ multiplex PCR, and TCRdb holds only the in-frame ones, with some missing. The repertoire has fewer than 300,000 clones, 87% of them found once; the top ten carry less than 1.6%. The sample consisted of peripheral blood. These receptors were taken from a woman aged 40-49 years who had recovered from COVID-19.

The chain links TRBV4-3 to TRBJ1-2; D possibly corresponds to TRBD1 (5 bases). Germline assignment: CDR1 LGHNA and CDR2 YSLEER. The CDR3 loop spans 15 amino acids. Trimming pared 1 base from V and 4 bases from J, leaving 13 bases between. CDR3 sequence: CASSQVGDRPYGYTF. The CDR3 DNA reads TGCGCCAGCAGCCAAGTCGGTGACAGACCCTATGGCTACACCTTC.

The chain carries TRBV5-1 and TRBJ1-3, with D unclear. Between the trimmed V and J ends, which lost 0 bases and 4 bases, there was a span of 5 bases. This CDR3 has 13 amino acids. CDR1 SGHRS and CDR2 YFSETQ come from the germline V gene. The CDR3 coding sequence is TGCGCCAGCAGCTTGGTCCTGGGAAACACCATATATTTT. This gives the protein CASSLVLGNTIYF.

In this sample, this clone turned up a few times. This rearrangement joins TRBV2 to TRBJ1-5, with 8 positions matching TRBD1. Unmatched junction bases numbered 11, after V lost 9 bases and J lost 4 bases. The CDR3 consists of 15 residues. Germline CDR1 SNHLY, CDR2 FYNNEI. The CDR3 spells CASRFGQGANQPQHF. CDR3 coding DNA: TGTGCCAGTAGGTTTGGGCAGGGGGCTAATCAGCCCCAGCATTTT.

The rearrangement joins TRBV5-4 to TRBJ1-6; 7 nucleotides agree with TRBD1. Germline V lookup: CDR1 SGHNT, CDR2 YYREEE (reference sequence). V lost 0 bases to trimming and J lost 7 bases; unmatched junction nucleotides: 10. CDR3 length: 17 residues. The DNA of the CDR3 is TGTGCCAGCAGCTTGGCCAAATCAGGCAGGGGGAATTCACCCCTCCACTTT. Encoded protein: CASSLAKSGRGNSPLHF. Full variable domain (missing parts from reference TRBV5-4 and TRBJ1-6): ETGVTQSPTHLIKTRGQQVTLRCSSQSGHNTVSWYQQALGQGPQFIFQYYREEENGRGNFPPRFSGLQFPNYSSELNVNALELDDSALYLCASSLAKSGRGNSPLHFGNGTRLTVT.

The CDR3 coding sequence is TGTGCCAGCAGCCGGGACAGGGTATGGGGAGGGCCCCAGCATTTT. This translates into CASSRDRVWGGPQHF. The chain uses TRBV7-2 and TRBJ1-5, with 9 bases identical to TRBD1. J gave up 9 bases and V 5 bases, and 11 bases lay outside the gene matches. This CDR3 has 15 amino acids. Germline V gives CDR1 SGHTA, CDR2 FQGNSA.

This chain's CDR3 is CASAGTSGSTDTQYF. CDR3 in DNA: TGTGCCAGCGCGGGGACTAGCGGTAGCACAGATACGCAGTATTTT. V usage is TRBV19 and J usage is TRBJ2-3; TRBD2 aligns across 11 bases. CDR1 is LNHDA and CDR2 is SQIVND in the germline V gene (reference sequence). The CDR3 is 15 amino acids. V trimming: 9 bases; J trimming: 0 bases; junction bases outside the gene matches: 5.

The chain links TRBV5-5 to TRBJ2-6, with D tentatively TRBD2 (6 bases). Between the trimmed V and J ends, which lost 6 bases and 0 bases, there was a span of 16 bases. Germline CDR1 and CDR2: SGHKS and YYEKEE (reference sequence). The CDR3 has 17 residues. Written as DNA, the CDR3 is TGTGCCAGCACCTTTGGGACTTTTTTCTCTGGGGCCAACGTCCTGACTTTC. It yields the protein CASTFGTFFSGANVLTF.

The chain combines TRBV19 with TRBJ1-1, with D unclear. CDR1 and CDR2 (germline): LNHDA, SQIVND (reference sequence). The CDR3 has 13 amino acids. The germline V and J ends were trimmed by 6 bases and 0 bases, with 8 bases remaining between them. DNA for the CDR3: TGTGCCAGTAGGAGTCGGGTGAACACTGAAGCTTTCTTT. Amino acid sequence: CASRSRVNTEAFF.

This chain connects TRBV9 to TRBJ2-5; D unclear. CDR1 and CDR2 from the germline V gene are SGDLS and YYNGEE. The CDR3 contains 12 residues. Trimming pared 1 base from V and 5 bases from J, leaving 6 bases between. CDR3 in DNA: TGTGCCAGCAGCGTATCCGGGGAGACCCAGTACTTC. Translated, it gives CASSVSGETQYF. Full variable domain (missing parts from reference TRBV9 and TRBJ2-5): DSGVTQTPKHLITATGQRVTLRCSPRSGDLSVYWYQQSLDQGLQFLIQYYNGEERAKGNILERFSAQQFPDLHSELNLSSLELGDSALYFCASSVSGETQYFGPGTRLLVL.

CDR3 DNA: TGTGCCAGCTCGCCGGATAGGGCAGGGGCCACCGGGGAGCTGTTTTTT. This sequence encodes CASSPDRAGATGELFF. The chain carries TRBV18 and TRBJ2-2, with a tentative D call TRBD1 (6 bases). V lost 6 bases, J lost 4 bases, and 18 bases lay in between. Germline loops: CDR1 KGHSH, CDR2 LQKENI. The CDR3 has 16 amino acids.

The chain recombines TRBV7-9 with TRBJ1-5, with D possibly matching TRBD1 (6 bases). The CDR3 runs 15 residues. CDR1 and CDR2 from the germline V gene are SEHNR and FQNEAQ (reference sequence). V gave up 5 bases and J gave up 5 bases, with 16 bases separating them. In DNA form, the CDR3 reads TGTGCCAGCAGCGCCGAGGGGGAGGGCGATCAGCCCCAGCATTTT. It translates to CASSAEGEGDQPQHF.

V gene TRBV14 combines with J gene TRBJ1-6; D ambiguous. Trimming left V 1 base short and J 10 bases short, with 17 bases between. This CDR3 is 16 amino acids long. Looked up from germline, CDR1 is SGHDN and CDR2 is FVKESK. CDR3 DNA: TGTGCCAGCAGCCAAGTCGGTAACAGCTTAGGATCACCCCTCCACTTT. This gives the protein CASSQVGNSLGSPLHF. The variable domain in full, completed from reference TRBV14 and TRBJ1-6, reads EAGVTQFPSHSVIEKGQTVTLRCDPISGHDNLYWYRRVMGKEIKFLLHFVKESKQDESGMPNNRFLAERTGGTYSTLKVQPAELEDSGVYFCASSQVGNSLGSPLHFGNGTRLTVT.